This entry describes one TCR beta chain. The assay was immunoSEQ multiplex PCR, and TCRdb's table has in-frame clones only and misses some. The sample records roughly 150,000 clones, roughly 85% being singletons. From germline, CDR1 is SNHLY and CDR2 FYNNEI. The CDR3 totals 15 residues. Trimming took 7 bases from V and 4 from J, leaving 17 bases between them. This entry is derived from a study of blood T cell repertoires in COVID-19. Study-wide context: PBMCs, B-cell-depleted T cells, or T cells were the source of the cDNA or gDNA that made up the material.

The V gene is TRBV2, the J gene TRBJ1-3; D is perhaps TRBD1 (5 bases). Material for sequencing was peripheral blood. The TCR was taken from a human donor in a cohort sampled during active COVID-19. CDR3 bases: TGTGCCAGCACCCCAGCCCAGGGTTTGGGAAACACCATATATTTT. Its translation is CASTPAQGLGNTIYF.